The clone carrying this T cell receptor beta chain came up a few times. Its antigen remains unknown. The sample comes from a study of regulatory T cells in long-lasting Graves disease. Study-level points and caveats: The study found TRBV28, TRBJ1-2 and TRBJ2-5 favored in persistent disease.

The authors built TCR beta libraries using iRepertoire HTBI primers and Arm-PCR of CDR3 regions. Via MiXCR, TCRdb re-called the multiplex PCR reads, giving one row per CDR3 protein. The data hold 360,000 or so distinct CDR3 sequences, with roughly 15% observed a single time. Time point noted: newly diagnosed GD, antithyroid drugs for less than 3 months. PBMC-derived RNA was used for the TCR library. Trimming left V 7 bases short and J 0 bases short, with 13 bases between. This CDR3 has 16 residues. Germline-derived CDR1 and CDR2 are MNHNS and SASEGT. These records were also assigned to another study, of T cells in Graves' hyperthyroidism and ophthalmopathy. That report adds: HTBI primers were the set used in a first-round RT-PCR of the TCR CDR3. Clonotypes that were expanded in thyroid above 0.001 mostly appeared in blood too. Progression to ophthalmopathy was predicted a median of roughly 6.6 months early.

The chain couples TRBV6-1 to TRBJ1-6; possible D gene TRBD1, 5 bases. The source was peripheral blood mononuclear cells (PBMCs), collected at new diagnosis, from a patient treated with antithyroid drugs. The receptor comes from a woman between 18 and 30 years old with Graves disease. In nucleotides, the CDR3 is TGTGCCAGCAAGCGATCAGGGAGCTCCTATAATTCACCCCTCCACTTT. It is translated as CASKRSGSSYNSPLHF.